The next 30 T cell receptor beta chains were all read from a single sample in a study of T cell responses to AZD1222 COVID-19 vaccine (dated by TCRdb to the early 2020s). The time point label, as the study defines it: baseline before first vaccination. Library method: the immunoSEQ multiplex PCR assay. In TCRdb, the immuneACCESS table is reduced to in-frame sequences with V and J assigned. These tables do not hold every clone; where another copy was compared, an unresolved V gene accounts for under half, and the others remain unexplained. In this sample the table shows about 140,000 clones, just over 90% of which occur a single time. The ten largest clones take up roughly 5% of the sample. The material sequenced was peripheral blood, taken on day 0 of AZD1222 vaccination. These receptors were obtained from an adult in good health.

J is TRBJ1-3 and V is TRBV3-1 (or the pseudogene TRBV3-2), with D possibly being TRBD1 (5 bases). Trimming left V 4 bases short and J 0 bases short, with 7 bases between. Germline assignment: CDR1 LGHDT and CDR2 YNNKEL (reference sequence). The CDR3 runs 14 residues. CDR3 DNA sequence: TGTGCCAGCAGCCCAGGGTCCTCTGGAAACACCATATATTTT. Its translation: CASSPGSSGNTIYF.

The chain combines TRBV4-1 with TRBJ2-1; 9 positions match TRBD2. This CDR3 has 16 residues. The V segment lost 0 bases and the J segment 7 bases; nucleotides outside the gene matches: 7. The V gene's germline CDR1 is MGHRA and CDR2 YSYEKL. The CDR3 bases are TGCGCCAGCAGCCAAGAGGGCGGGGGGGTGTCAAATGAGCAGTTCTTC. Its protein is CASSQEGGGVSNEQFF.

The gene calls are TRBV27 and TRBJ2-4, with D uncertain. The germline V gene has CDR1 MNHEY and CDR2 SMNVEV (reference sequence). The CDR3 is 13 amino acids. Trimming stripped 5 bases from V and 3 bases from J, with 8 bases between. In DNA form, the CDR3 reads TGTGCCAGCAGTCCCACCCTCAAAAACATTCAGTACTTC. This gives the protein CASSPTLKNIQYF.

The chain couples TRBV19 to TRBJ2-5; D remains unclear. From germline, CDR1 is LNHDA and CDR2 SQIVND (reference sequence). V was shortened by 0 bases and J by 5 bases, with 10 bases between the two germline ends. The CDR3 covers 14 residues. The CDR3 DNA follows: TGTGCCAGTAGTATAGAAGTCCGCGGCGAGACCCAGTACTTC. Translated: CASSIEVRGETQYF.

This clone was observed once. The rearrangement links TRBV29-1 to TRBJ1-1; possible D gene TRBD1, 6 bases. CDR3 length equals 15 residues. Germline CDR1 is SQVTM and CDR2 is ANQGSEA. V lost 6 bases to trimming and J lost 5 bases, with 22 bases between them. For the CDR3, the DNA is TGCAGCGTGAGAGTAGGGGCGGGGGCGCATACTGAAGCTTTCTTT. Amino acids: CSVRVGAGAHTEAFF.

This sequence joins TRBV7-8 and TRBJ2-6, with D hard to call. CDR1 and CDR2 (germline): SGHVS, FQNEAQ. The V end lost 5 bases, the J end lost 3 bases, and 11 bases lay between the germline ends. The CDR3 runs 15 residues. The CDR3 DNA reads as TGTGCCAGCAGCCGAGGTGGGGATGGGGCCAACGTCCTGACTTTC. Residues: CASSRGGDGANVLTF.

J is TRBJ2-1 and V is TRBV5-1; D not certain. The V and J ends lost 4 bases and 0 bases respectively, with 11 bases between them. This CDR3 has 15 residues. CDR1 and CDR2 from the germline V gene are SGHRS and YFSETQ. The CDR3 is CASSVPRSSYNEQFF. The CDR3 DNA reads as TGCGCCAGCAGCGTCCCCCGGAGCTCCTACAATGAGCAGTTCTTC.

This rearrangement joins TRBV7-6 to TRBJ2-1; 7 nucleotides match TRBD1. CDR1 SGHVS and CDR2 FNYEAQ come from the germline V gene. CDR3 size: 14 residues. J lost 5 bases, V lost 11 bases, and 12 bases had no gene match. The chain's CDR3 is CAPAEGAMNNEQFF. In nucleotides, the CDR3 is TGTGCCCCCGCAGAGGGGGCGATGAACAATGAGCAGTTCTTC.

V and J are TRBV6-2 or TRBV6-3 and TRBJ1-2; D is perhaps TRBD1 (6 bases). Germline V gene data show CDR1 as MNHEY and CDR2 as SVGEGT. V lost 6 bases and J 4 bases, leaving 12 bases between the germline ends. The CDR3 is 13 residues long. CDR3 in amino acids: CASSRDIAYGYTF. DNA for the CDR3: TGTGCCAGCAGCCGGGACATCGCCTATGGCTACACCTTC.

The CDR3 sequence is CASSLVELAGVEDTQYF. CDR3 in DNA: TGTGCCAGCAGCTTAGTAGAGTTAGCGGGAGTTGAAGATACGCAGTATTTT. J is TRBJ2-3 and V is TRBV13; 9 bases align to TRBD2. CDR3 length equals 17 residues. Germline values: CDR1 PRHDT, CDR2 FYEKMQ (reference sequence). The V and J ends lost 1 base and 5 bases, in that order; junction bases with no gene match: 10.

The chain recombines TRBV29-1 with TRBJ2-7; D remains unclear. The V and J ends lost 6 bases and 0 bases respectively, with 15 bases between them. The length of the CDR3 is 14 residues. Germline-derived CDR1 and CDR2 are SQVTM and ANQGSEA. The CDR3 sequence is CSVNGPILSYEQYF. CDR3 coding DNA: TGCAGCGTAAACGGGCCTATCCTCTCCTACGAGCAGTACTTC.

This clone turned up a few times. The genes are TRBV19 and TRBJ1-4; tentative D call: TRBD1 (6 bases). The CDR3 consists of 14 residues. The germline gives CDR1 LNHDA, CDR2 SQIVND (reference sequence). The V end lost 5 bases, the J end lost 6 bases, and 13 bases lay between the germline ends. CDR3 coding DNA: TGTGCCAGTAGTTCGTACAGGGTTGATGAAAAACTGTTTTTT. It encodes CASSSYRVDEKLFF.

The rearrangement links TRBV3-1 (or the pseudogene TRBV3-2) to TRBJ1-5; D gene uncertain. CDR1 LGHDT and CDR2 YNNKEL come from the germline V gene (reference sequence). Trimming stripped 11 bases from V and 6 bases from J, with 14 bases between. This CDR3 comprises 12 residues. The CDR3 loop reads CAAGETGQPQHF. The CDR3 nucleotides read TGTGCCGCGGGTGAGACGGGTCAGCCCCAGCATTTT.

The chain couples TRBV12-3 or TRBV12-4 to TRBJ2-3; D call uncertain. The CDR3 consists of 12 residues. The germline V and J ends were trimmed by 5 bases and 6 bases, with 9 bases remaining between them. The CDR3 nucleotides are TGTGCCAGCAGTCAGGTCGTGGATACGCAGTATTTT. Translation: CASSQVVDTQYF.

The V and J genes are TRBV27 and TRBJ1-2; 11 nucleotides match TRBD1. J lost 4 bases, V lost 6 bases, and 7 bases had no gene match. Germline V CDR1 and CDR2: MNHEY, SMNVEV (reference sequence). CDR3 length: 15 amino acids. CDR3 residues: CASRSPGTGGYGYTF. The CDR3, as DNA: TGTGCCAGCAGATCCCCTGGGACAGGGGGCTATGGCTACACCTTC.

This sequence joins TRBV10-3 and TRBJ2-3; 8 positions match TRBD2. The V and J ends lost 10 bases and 6 bases, in that order; junction bases with no gene match: 9. CDR3 size: 13 residues. CDR1 is ENHRY, CDR2 SYGVKD, per germline. CDR3 region: CATLAGPGDTQYF. As DNA, the CDR3 is TGTGCCACTTTAGCGGGGCCCGGGGATACGCAGTATTTT.

This chain joins TRBV19 and TRBJ2-7; TRBD2 agrees at 9 bases. Germline V gene data show CDR1 as LNHDA and CDR2 as SQIVND (reference sequence). V trimming: 1 base; J trimming: 2 bases; junction bases outside the gene matches: 3. This CDR3 spans 15 amino acids. The CDR3 DNA is TGTGCCAGTAGTATAGTAGCGGGAGAGACCTACGAGCAGTACTTC. Translated: CASSIVAGETYEQYF.

The gene calls are TRBV4-3 and TRBJ2-7, with 7 bases fitting TRBD1. With V trimmed by 1 base and J by 3 bases, 3 bases remained unmatched. The CDR3 extends over 14 amino acids. Per germline, CDR1 LGHNA and CDR2 YSLEER. CDR3 DNA: TGCGCCAGCAGCCAAGGCCCAGGGGGCTACGAGCAGTACTTC. Its protein is CASSQGPGGYEQYF.

The chain couples TRBV7-9 to TRBJ1-2, with 9 nucleotides matching TRBD1. V shed 5 bases and J 7 bases; nucleotides not matched to a gene: 8. The CDR3 extends over 14 amino acids. CDR1 SEHNR and CDR2 FQNEAQ come from the germline V gene (reference sequence). In DNA form, the CDR3 reads TGTGCCAGCAGCCGTCCCGGGACAGGGTTTGGCTACACCTTC. Encoded protein: CASSRPGTGFGYTF.

The chain links TRBV11-3 to TRBJ1-3; no firm D call. CDR1 is SGHNT and CDR2 is YENEEA in the germline V gene. This CDR3 contains 13 residues. V shed 4 bases and J shed 9 bases, with 13 bases lying between them. The CDR3 here is CASSSRAGGTIYF. The CDR3 bases are TGTGCCAGCAGCTCCCGGGCCGGCGGCACCATATATTTT.

The V and J genes are TRBV6-1 and TRBJ2-2; the match to TRBD1 covers 7 bases. Germline assignment: CDR1 MNHNS and CDR2 SASEGT. This CDR3 has 16 residues. Trimming cost V 6 bases and J 7 bases; bases outside gene matches: 14. The CDR3 nucleotides read TGTGCCAGCAGGGAAAGGACAGGCCAGTTTATCGGGGAGCTGTTTTTT. It encodes CASRERTGQFIGELFF.

V and J are TRBV6-2 or TRBV6-3 and TRBJ2-7; TRBD1 matches 7 bases. Per the germline V gene, CDR1 is MNHEY and CDR2 is SVGEGT. The CDR3 is made up of 13 amino acids. V lost 6 bases and J lost 5; bases outside the gene matches: 7. CDR3 residues: CASSRTGHHEQYF. CDR3 DNA: TGTGCCAGCAGCAGGACAGGTCACCACGAGCAGTACTTC.

The chain recombines TRBV21-1 with TRBJ2-1; the table's D gene call, TRBD2, was not cross checked with the DNA. TRBV21-1 is a known pseudogene. This CDR3 has 20 amino acids. The CDR3 is CASSKAREDQPSRSYNEQFF. CDR3 sequence (DNA): TGTGCCAGCAGCAAAGCCAGGGAGGACCAGCCATCTCGCTCCTACAATGAGCAGTTCTTC.

V gene TRBV7-6 combines with J gene TRBJ2-2; TRBD1 is a possible D gene (6 bases). This CDR3 spans 15 amino acids. CDR1 is SGHVS and CDR2 is FNYEAQ in the germline V gene. Trimming took off 5 bases at V and 6 bases at J, with 16 bases between the two ends. For the CDR3, the DNA is TGTGCCAGCAGCCTGCTTTCAGGGGTATCCGGGGAGCTGTTTTTT. Protein product: CASSLLSGVSGELFF.

This chain uses TRBV5-8 with TRBJ2-5; D is unresolved. Trimming pared 4 bases from V and 5 bases from J, leaving 15 bases between. Germline V gene sequence: CDR1 SGHTS, CDR2 YDEGEE. The CDR3 loop spans 14 amino acids. The CDR3 DNA sequence: TGTGCCAGCAGCCCCTATGGCCCCGCGGAGACCCAGTACTTC. Translation gives CASSPYGPAETQYF.

J is TRBJ1-4 and V is TRBV18, with 7 bases fitting TRBD1. The CDR3 loop spans 14 amino acids. Germline CDR1 is KGHSH and CDR2 is LQKENI. J gave up 8 bases and V 1 base, and 4 bases lay outside the gene matches. The CDR3 protein is CASSPQGAKEKLFF. The CDR3 coding sequence is TGTGCCAGCTCACCACAGGGGGCAAAGGAAAAACTGTTTTTT. The whole variable domain, filled in from reference TRBV18 and TRBJ1-4, reads NAGVMQNPRHLVRRRGQEARLRCSPMKGHSHVYWYRQLPEEGLKFMVYLQKENIIDESGMPKERFSAEFPKEGPSILRIQQVVRGDSAAYFCASSPQGAKEKLFFGSGTQLSVL.

The V gene is TRBV25-1, the J gene TRBJ2-7; D unresolved. Germline CDR1 reads MGHDK; CDR2 reads SYGVNS. Between the trimmed V and J ends, which lost 5 bases and 0 bases, there was a span of 8 bases. The CDR3 spans 13 residues. In nucleotides, the CDR3 is TGTGCCAGCAGTAAGCAGCCCTCCTACGAGCAGTACTTC. This translates into CASSKQPSYEQYF.

The CDR3 spells CASSMKDGTSYEQYF. The CDR3, as DNA: TGTGCCAGTAGTATGAAGGACGGAACCTCCTACGAGCAGTACTTC. This chain uses TRBV19 with TRBJ2-7; D not resolved. Between the trimmed V and J ends, which lost 3 bases and 0 bases, there was a span of 12 bases. The CDR3 totals 15 residues. Germline CDR1 is LNHDA and CDR2 is SQIVND (reference sequence).

The chain employs TRBV6-1 and TRBJ2-7, with unresolved D. V lost 3 bases, J lost 3 bases, and 6 bases lay in between. Germline CDR1 reads MNHNS; CDR2 reads SASEGT. There are 12 residues in the CDR3. In DNA, the CDR3 is TGTGCCAGCAGTGAGCTCCGCTACGAGCAGTACTTC. This codes for CASSELRYEQYF.

The V gene is TRBV29-1, the J gene TRBJ1-3; possible D gene TRBD1, 5 bases. Per germline, CDR1 SQVTM and CDR2 ANQGSEA. V lost 7 bases to trimming and J lost 4 bases, with 8 bases between them. The CDR3 covers 11 residues. The CDR3 coding sequence is TGCAGCGCGGGGCAGGGAAACACCATATATTTT. It translates to CSAGQGNTIYF.